This T cell receptor (beta chain) came from a study of blood T cell repertoires in COVID-19. Study at large: The United States, Italy and Spain provided the acute and convalescent COVID-19 samples. T cells, B-cell-depleted T cells, or PBMCs supplied cDNA or gDNA.

The authors' processing: How many nucleated cells were present was estimated from reference gene primer amplification. Here immunoSEQ multiplex PCR was the method, and the copy in TCRdb shows in-frame clones only, minus some. For V, J and clone size, that table is used; D and trimming come from the DNA. The table shows 200,000 to 250,000 clones, with roughly 86% occurring only once. The germline V and J ends were trimmed by 0 bases and 11 bases, with 13 bases remaining between them. The CDR3 has 13 residues. Germline V gene lookup returns CDR1 MGHRA and CDR2 YSYEKL. Sequencing was carried out using peripheral blood. This clonotype was sampled from a woman in her 30s who had recovered from COVID-19. The chain recombines TRBV4-1 with TRBJ1-1; tentative D call: TRBD1 (6 bases). The CDR3 protein is CASSQDRGGRAFF. In DNA form, the CDR3 reads TGCGCCAGCAGCCAAGATAGGGGGGGGAGGGCTTTCTTT.